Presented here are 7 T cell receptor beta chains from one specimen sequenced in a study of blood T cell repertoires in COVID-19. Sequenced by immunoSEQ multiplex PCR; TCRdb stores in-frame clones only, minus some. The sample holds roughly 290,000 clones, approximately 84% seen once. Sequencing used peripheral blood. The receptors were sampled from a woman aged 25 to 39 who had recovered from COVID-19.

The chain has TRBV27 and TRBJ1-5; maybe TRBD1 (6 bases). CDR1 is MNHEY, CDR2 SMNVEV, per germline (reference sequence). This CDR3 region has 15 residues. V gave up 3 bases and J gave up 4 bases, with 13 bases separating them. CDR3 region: CASSFGRGRNQPQHF. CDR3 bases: TGTGCCAGCAGTTTTGGGCGGGGGCGGAATCAGCCCCAGCATTTT.

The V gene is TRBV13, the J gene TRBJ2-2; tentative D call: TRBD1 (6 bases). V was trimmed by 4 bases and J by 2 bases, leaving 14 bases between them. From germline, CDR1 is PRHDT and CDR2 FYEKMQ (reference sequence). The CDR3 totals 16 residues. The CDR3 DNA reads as TGTGCCAGCAGCTCCCGGAGCAGGGGAAACACCGGGGAGCTGTTTTTT. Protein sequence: CASSSRSRGNTGELFF.

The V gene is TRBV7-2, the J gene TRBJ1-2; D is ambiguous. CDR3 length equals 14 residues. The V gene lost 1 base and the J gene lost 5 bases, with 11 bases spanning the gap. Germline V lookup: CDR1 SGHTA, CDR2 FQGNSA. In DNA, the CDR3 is TGTGCCAGCAGCTTAGTTGGTTCGGGGTATGGCTACACCTTC. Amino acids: CASSLVGSGYGYTF.

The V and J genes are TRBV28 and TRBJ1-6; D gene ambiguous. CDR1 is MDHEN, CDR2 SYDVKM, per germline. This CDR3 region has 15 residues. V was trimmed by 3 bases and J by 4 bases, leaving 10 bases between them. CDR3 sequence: CASSLAGVYNSPLHF. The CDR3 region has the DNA TGTGCCAGCAGTTTGGCCGGGGTTTATAATTCACCCCTCCACTTT.

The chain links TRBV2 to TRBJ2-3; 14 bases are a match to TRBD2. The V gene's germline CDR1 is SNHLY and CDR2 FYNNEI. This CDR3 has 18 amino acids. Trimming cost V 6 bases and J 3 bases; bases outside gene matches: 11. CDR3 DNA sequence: TGTGCCAGCAGGAAACTGTCCGGACTAGCGGGGGGAACAGATACGCAGTATTTT. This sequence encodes CASRKLSGLAGGTDTQYF.

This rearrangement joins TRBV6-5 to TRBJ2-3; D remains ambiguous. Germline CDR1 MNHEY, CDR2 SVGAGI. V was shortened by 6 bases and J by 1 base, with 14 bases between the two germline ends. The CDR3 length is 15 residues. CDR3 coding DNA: TGTGCCAGCAGCCCAACAGAGACCCGCACAGATACGCAGTATTTT. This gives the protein CASSPTETRTDTQYF.

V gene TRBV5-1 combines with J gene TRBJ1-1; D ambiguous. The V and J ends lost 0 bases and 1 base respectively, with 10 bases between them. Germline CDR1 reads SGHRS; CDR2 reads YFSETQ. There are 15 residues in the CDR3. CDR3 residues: CASSLDPRPNTEAFF. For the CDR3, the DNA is TGCGCCAGCAGCTTGGACCCGCGTCCGAACACTGAAGCTTTCTTT. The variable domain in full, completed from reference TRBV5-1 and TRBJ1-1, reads KAGVTQTPRYLIKTRGQQVTLSCSPISGHRSVSWYQQTPGQGLQFLFEYFSETQRNKGNFPGRFSGRQFSNSRSEMNVSTLELGDSALYLCASSLDPRPNTEAFFGQGTRLTVV.